This T cell receptor beta chain was found in a study of vaccination effects on CD4 cells after COVID-19. Comment on this clone: No antigen is known for it.

Sequencing was performed with immunoSEQ multiplex PCR; in TCRdb, only in-frame clones are kept and a portion is missing. The sample yields tens of thousands of clones, 77% seen once. The V gene end was trimmed by 4 bases and the J gene end by 8 bases; junction bases not matched to a gene: 3. The CDR3 extends over 13 amino acids. Germline values: CDR1 SGHRS, CDR2 YFSETQ. In the ViraFEST assay, antigen-specific CD4+ clonotypes were identified by expansion after peptide-pool stimulation. Cells that had been cultured for 10 days were the source of isolated CD4+ T cells. Nucleocapsid antibodies stayed negative before and after vaccination, showing no earlier SARS-CoV-2 infection. The researchers cultured some 2.1 million PBMC per well with 8.5 to 10 IU/ml IL-2 and 8 to 10 ug/ml peptides.

The sequence was collected from a human donor who received a COVID-19 vaccine. The sample consisted of CD4+ T cells from PBMCs cultured with HCoV-NL63 spike peptides, taken before COVID-19 vaccination. The chain has TRBV5-1 and TRBJ1-6; 7 bases agree with TRBD1. CDR3 in amino acids: CASSPGGHSPLHF. The CDR3 DNA reads TGCGCCAGCAGCCCAGGGGGGCATTCACCCCTCCACTTT.